The 23 T cell receptor beta chains below were found in one sample sequenced in a study of response to subunit inactivated influenza vaccine. TCRdb reprocessed the RT-PCR reads with MiXCR, giving one entry per CDR3 protein. This repertoire shows under 950,000 distinct CDR3 sequences, over 20% found once; its top ten account for roughly 10%. The specimen was PBMCs from blood, collected 5 days after vaccination. The receptors originated from a man aged 45 to 65 who received an inactivated influenza vaccine.

J is TRBJ1-2 and V is TRBV5-1, with D perhaps matching TRBD1 (6 bases). Germline lookup yields CDR1 SGHRS and CDR2 YFSETQ. V lost 4 bases, J lost 0 bases, and 10 bases lay in between. The CDR3 spans 14 residues. DNA of the CDR3: TGCGCCAGCAGCCGACAGGCCCCTAACTATGGCTACACCTTC. Its translation: CASSRQAPNYGYTF.

This clonotype showed up just a few times. The CDR3 DNA reads TGTGCCAGCTCAAGCCGGGACAGCTATGGCTACACCTTC. It codes for CASSSRDSYGYTF. V usage is TRBV18 and J usage is TRBJ1-2, with TRBD1 matching 7 bases. V shed 5 bases and J 4 bases; nucleotides not matched to a gene: 4. Per the germline V gene, CDR1 is KGHSH and CDR2 is LQKENI. The CDR3 consists of 13 residues.

V usage is TRBV27 and J usage is TRBJ2-5; D might be TRBD1 (5 bases). Trimming took 4 bases from V and 6 from J, leaving 18 bases between them. CDR1 and CDR2 (germline): MNHEY, SMNVEV (reference sequence). CDR3 size: 15 residues. For the CDR3, the DNA is TGTGCCAGCAGTTCGCTCGACAGATCCCATCAGACCCAGTACTTC. It encodes CASSSLDRSHQTQYF.

The chain carries TRBV10-3 and TRBJ2-7; D is ambiguous. The CDR3 sequence is 11 residues long. V was trimmed by 0 bases and J by 6 bases, leaving 3 bases between them. Per germline, CDR1 ENHRY and CDR2 SYGVKD. CDR3 DNA: TGTGCCATCAGTGAGTCTGTCGAGCAGTACTTC. This gives the protein CAISESVEQYF.

The genes are TRBV7-8 and TRBJ2-5; 9 bases are a match to TRBD1. Germline V gives CDR1 SGHVS, CDR2 FQNEAQ. There are 16 residues in the CDR3. V lost 4 bases to trimming and J lost 3 bases; unmatched junction nucleotides: 9. CDR3 loop: CASSWTAGQGKETQYF. CDR3 coding DNA: TGTGCCAGCAGCTGGACTGCGGGACAGGGAAAAGAGACCCAGTACTTC.

The chain employs TRBV20-1 and TRBJ2-1; the match to TRBD1 covers 7 bases. The CDR3 spans 14 residues. Trimming removed 5 bases from V and 6 bases from J; junction bases left unmatched: 10. The germline V gene has CDR1 DFQATT and CDR2 SNEGSKA (reference sequence). CDR3: CSAQTGTALNEQFF. In nucleotides, the CDR3 is TGCAGTGCTCAGACAGGGACCGCGCTCAATGAGCAGTTCTTC.

The V gene is TRBV5-1, the J gene TRBJ1-2; D unresolved. Germline CDR1 is SGHRS and CDR2 is YFSETQ. V was pared by 0 bases and J by 0 bases, with 12 bases between. The CDR3 is 16 amino acids. CDR3 in DNA: TGCGCCAGCAGCTTGGACGGGGAACAGTCTAACTATGGCTACACCTTC. Protein: CASSLDGEQSNYGYTF.

The chain couples TRBV20-1 to TRBJ2-2; 7 nucleotides align to TRBD2. The V and J ends lost 1 base and 4 bases, in that order; junction bases with no gene match: 6. The CDR3 spans 15 residues. Germline-derived CDR1 and CDR2 are DFQATT and SNEGSKA (reference sequence). The CDR3 region has the DNA TGCAGTGCTAGAGCGGGGGAGGGCCGCACCGGGGAGCTGTTTTTT. Translated: CSARAGEGRTGELFF.

This sequence joins TRBV28 and TRBJ2-5; D gene uncertain. The CDR3 runs to 14 residues. Germline V gene lookup returns CDR1 MDHEN and CDR2 SYDVKM. Trimming removed 3 bases from V and 5 bases from J, with 13 bases in between. The CDR3 DNA reads TGTGCCAGCAGTTTTACCAGCAACGTCGAGACCCAGTACTTC. Amino acid sequence: CASSFTSNVETQYF.

This clonotype has only a few counts. The chain couples TRBV25-1 to TRBJ1-1; D not certain. This CDR3 contains 13 residues. The V and J ends lost 7 bases and 0 bases respectively, with 9 bases between them. The V gene's germline CDR1 is MGHDK and CDR2 SYGVNS. The CDR3 loop reads CASIGQMNTEAFF. CDR3 sequence (DNA): TGTGCCAGCATAGGGCAGATGAACACTGAAGCTTTCTTT.

This rearrangement joins TRBV29-1 to TRBJ2-1; TRBD1 agrees at 7 bases. This CDR3 contains 17 residues. Per the germline V gene, CDR1 is SQVTM and CDR2 is ANQGSEA. J was trimmed by 0 bases and V by 2 bases; bases with no gene match: 10. Written as DNA, the CDR3 is TGCAGCGTTGAAATAGGGGGCTTTTTGCACTCCTACAATGAGCAGTTCTTC. Its protein product is CSVEIGGFLHSYNEQFF.

The V and J genes are TRBV5-1 and TRBJ1-1, with D maybe TRBD1 (6 bases). V was pared by 4 bases and J by 0 bases, with 16 bases between. From germline, CDR1 is SGHRS and CDR2 YFSETQ. This CDR3 is built from 16 residues. The CDR3 sequence is CASSLSATGMNTEAFF. The CDR3 bases are TGCGCCAGCAGCCTCTCTGCGACAGGCATGAACACTGAAGCTTTCTTT. The entire variable domain, with the rest obtained from reference TRBV5-1 and TRBJ1-1, is as follows: KAGVTQTPRYLIKTRGQQVTLSCSPISGHRSVSWYQQTPGQGLQFLFEYFSETQRNKGNFPGRFSGRQFSNSRSEMNVSTLELGDSALYLCASSLSATGMNTEAFFGQGTRLTVV.

This clonotype has just a few counts. This chain joins TRBV6-1 and TRBJ2-1; maybe TRBD1 (8 bases). Looked up from germline, CDR1 is MNHNS and CDR2 is SASEGT. The germline V and J ends were trimmed by 6 bases and 8 bases, with 17 bases remaining between them. This CDR3 comprises 14 residues. As DNA, the CDR3 is TGTGCCAGCAGACTTAGGACAGGGAGGGATGAGCAGTTCTTC. As protein: CASRLRTGRDEQFF.

This clonotype has only a few counts. The V and J genes are TRBV12-3 or TRBV12-4 and TRBJ1-5; 7 nucleotides align to TRBD1. With 6 bases clipped from V and 6 bases from J, the junction kept 5 bases outside the gene matches. This CDR3 is built from 13 residues. For the CDR3, the DNA is TGTGCCAGCAGGGGGACAGCCAGTCAGCCCCAGCATTTT. Translation gives CASRGTASQPQHF.

This sequence joins TRBV7-2 and TRBJ2-3, with a weak D call TRBD1 (6 bases). The CDR3 loop spans 14 amino acids. V was clipped by 11 bases and J by 2 bases, with 17 bases between them. Germline V gene sequence: CDR1 SGHTA, CDR2 FQGNSA. The CDR3 region has the DNA TGTGCCGCCCCCGGGACAAATCTCACAGATACGCAGTATTTT. It translates to CAAPGTNLTDTQYF.

V is TRBV7-8 and J is TRBJ2-4; 8 nucleotides line up with TRBD1. In germline, CDR1 is SGHVS, CDR2 FQNEAQ. The CDR3 has 15 residues. J was trimmed by 5 bases and V by 3 bases; bases with no gene match: 6. The CDR3 nucleotides read TGTGCCAGCAGCTTGTACAGGGGGTTTCAAAACATTCAGTACTTC. Translation: CASSLYRGFQNIQYF.

The chain couples TRBV11-2 to TRBJ2-7, with D maybe TRBD1 (5 bases). Germline V lookup: CDR1 SGHAT, CDR2 FQNNGV. The CDR3 is 14 amino acids. V lost 5 bases, J lost 2 bases, and 13 bases lay in between. CDR3 in amino acids: CASSTRTDTYEQYF. The CDR3 coding sequence is TGTGCCAGCAGCACGAGGACGGACACCTACGAGCAGTACTTC.

V and J are TRBV6-2 or TRBV6-3 and TRBJ2-7; D remains ambiguous. V was pared by 5 bases and J by 1 base, with 9 bases between. The CDR3 is 13 amino acids. The germline V gene encodes CDR1 MNHEY and CDR2 SVGEGT. The CDR3 DNA follows: TGTGCCAGCAGTCCCCTGAGATCCTACGAGCAGTACTTC. This translates into CASSPLRSYEQYF.

This clonotype was counted between two and nine times. The CDR3 region is CSASETWVSYEQYF. The CDR3 DNA sequence: TGCAGTGCTAGTGAGACATGGGTCTCCTACGAGCAGTACTTC. This sequence joins TRBV20-1 and TRBJ2-7; no reliable D call. This CDR3 contains 14 residues. The V gene's germline CDR1 is DFQATT and CDR2 SNEGSKA (reference sequence). V lost 3 bases to trimming and J lost 0 bases, with 12 bases between them.

This chain uses TRBV4-3 with TRBJ1-1, with D uncertain. The CDR3 runs 13 residues. The V and J ends lost 0 bases and 10 bases respectively, with 12 bases between them. Germline CDR1 is LGHNA and CDR2 is YSLEER. CDR3 sequence (DNA): TGCGCCAGCAGCCAAGAACGCGACATAGGAGCTTTCTTT. This translates into CASSQERDIGAFF.

This clonotype showed up just a few times. The CDR3 DNA reads as TGTGCCAGCAGTTATCTTGCGGCCATGACCGGGGAGCTGTTTTTT. Amino acid sequence: CASSYLAAMTGELFF. This rearrangement joins TRBV6-2 or TRBV6-3 to TRBJ2-2; D is uncertain. Trimming shortened V by 3 bases and J by 5 bases, and 13 bases separated the two germline ends. The CDR3 length is 15 residues. The germline CDR1 and CDR2 sequences are MNHEY and SVGEGT.

The rearrangement joins TRBV24-1 to TRBJ2-1, with TRBD2 identical over 8 bases. V shed 4 bases and J 0 bases; nucleotides not matched to a gene: 4. Germline V gene lookup returns CDR1 KGHDR and CDR2 SFDVKD. The CDR3 has 16 residues. The CDR3 bases are TGTGCCACCAGTGACTCCGGGACTAGCTCCTACAATGAGCAGTTCTTC. Its translation: CATSDSGTSSYNEQFF.

The sample holds a few counts of this clonotype. The rearrangement joins TRBV10-3 to TRBJ2-5; TRBD1 agrees at 8 bases. Germline trimming cut 6 bases from V and 0 bases from J; bases unmatched to any gene: 0. This CDR3 contains 13 residues. From germline, CDR1 is ENHRY and CDR2 SYGVKD. CDR3 DNA sequence: TGTGCCATCAGGGACAGGGACCAAGAGACCCAGTACTTC. Translated: CAIRDRDQETQYF.